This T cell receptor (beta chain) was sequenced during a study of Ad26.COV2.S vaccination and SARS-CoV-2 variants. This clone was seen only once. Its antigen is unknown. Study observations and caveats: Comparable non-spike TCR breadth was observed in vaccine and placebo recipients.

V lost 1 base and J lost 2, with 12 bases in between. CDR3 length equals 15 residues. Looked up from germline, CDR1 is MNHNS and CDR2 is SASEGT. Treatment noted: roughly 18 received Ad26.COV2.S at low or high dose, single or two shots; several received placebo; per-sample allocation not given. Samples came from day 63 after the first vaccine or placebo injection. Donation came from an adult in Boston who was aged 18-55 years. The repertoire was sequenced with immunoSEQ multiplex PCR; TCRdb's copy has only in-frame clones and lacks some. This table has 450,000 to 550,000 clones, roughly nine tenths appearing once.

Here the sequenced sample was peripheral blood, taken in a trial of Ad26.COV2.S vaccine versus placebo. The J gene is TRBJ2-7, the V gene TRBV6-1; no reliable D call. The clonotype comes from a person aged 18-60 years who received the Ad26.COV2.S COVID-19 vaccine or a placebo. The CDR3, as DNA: TGTGCCAGCAGTGAAGTGGGGTTCGTCGCCTACGAGCAGTACGTC. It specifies CASSEVGFVAYEQYV.